Below, 18 T cell receptor beta chains from the same sample are listed, as sequenced in a study of Graves' ophthalmopathy and Graves' hyperthyroidism. Using RNA transcripts, the TCR beta CDR3 regions were amplified. RT-PCR in the first round used HTBI primers; a second-round multiplex PCR followed. TCRdb re-derived calls from the multiplex PCR reads in MiXCR, one entry per CDR3 protein. This sample yields about 740,000 distinct CDR3 sequences, of which 40% are seen a single time; 44% belongs to the top ten. Sample: peripheral blood. The receptor source for this set is an adult man with Graves' ophthalmopathy.

The J gene is TRBJ1-1, the V gene TRBV7-2; no clear D. Germline CDR1 reads SGHTA; CDR2 reads FQGNSA. There are 12 residues in the CDR3. V lost 8 bases, J lost 6 bases, and 13 bases lay in between. CDR3 protein: CASSPWGSEAFF. The CDR3 bases are TGTGCCAGCTCACCATGGGGTTCTGAAGCTTTCTTT.

The rearrangement uses TRBV7-2 and TRBJ2-7, with unresolved D. The V gene lost 1 base and the J gene lost 2 bases, with 9 bases spanning the gap. Germline assignment: CDR1 SGHTA and CDR2 FQGNSA. The CDR3 runs 14 residues. The CDR3 DNA reads as TGTGCCAGCAGCTTAGGGGTGCTGGCCTACGAGCAGTACTTC. This translates into CASSLGVLAYEQYF.

This clonotype was recorded once. The J gene is TRBJ1-5, the V gene TRBV24-1; D is perhaps TRBD1 (5 bases). Germline values: CDR1 KGHDR, CDR2 SFDVKD. The CDR3 loop spans 14 amino acids. Trimming removed 11 bases at V and 6 bases at J, with 19 bases between. CDR3 in amino acids: CASSPRPGGQPQHF. The CDR3 DNA reads as TGTGCCAGCTCACCCCGGCCCGGGGGTCAGCCCCAGCATTTT.

This clonotype was observed a handful of times. The CDR3 sequence is CASSQDSSFDYEQYF. CDR3 bases: TGTGCCAGCAGCCAAGATTCTTCTTTCGACTACGAGCAGTACTTC. The chain employs TRBV5-4 and TRBJ2-7; D not resolved. V lost 4 bases to trimming and J lost 3 bases, with 17 bases between them. The CDR3 is made up of 15 amino acids. Germline CDR1 reads SGHNT; CDR2 reads YYREEE (reference sequence).

This clonotype appeared many times. The chain couples TRBV20-1 to TRBJ1-2, with 8 nucleotides matching TRBD1. CDR1 and CDR2 from the germline V gene are DFQATT and SNEGSKA (reference sequence). The CDR3 loop spans 11 amino acids. J lost 6 bases, V lost 5 bases, and 2 bases had no gene match. The CDR3 region has the DNA TGCAGTGCTTTACAGGGGGATGGCTACACCTTC. Residues: CSALQGDGYTF.

This clonotype was counted a few times. One end of the junction fails to match germline, which may point to a read error. DNA for the CDR3: TGTGCCAGCAGTCCACTTTCAGGGGGCGGCTACGAGCAGTACTTC. Protein product: CASSPLSGGGYEQYF. J is TRBJ2-7 and V is TRBV10-3, with 8 bases that match TRBD1. CDR1 is ENHRY and CDR2 is SYGVKD in the germline V gene. The CDR3 is 15 amino acids.

Concerning this clonotype itself: A much bigger clone sits one base away, suggesting this may be a read error. The conserved final phenylalanine or tryptophan is absent from the CDR3, which likely points to a read error. The chain has TRBV20-1 and TRBJ2-5; D may be TRBD2 (5 bases). The CDR3 is 12 residues long. CDR1 is DFQATT and CDR2 is SNEGSKA in the germline V gene (reference sequence). V was pared by 4 bases and J by 4 bases, with 10 bases between. This CDR3 reads CSANVEGETQYV. DNA for the CDR3: TGCAGTGCTAACGTTGAGGGAGAGACCCAGTACGTC.

In its sample, this clonotype was seen a few times. DNA for the CDR3: TGTGCCAGCAGCCCCTGGGGTTCCGGGGAGCTGTTTTTT. This codes for CASSPWGSGELFF. The chain couples TRBV7-9 to TRBJ2-2; D is ambiguous. The ends were cut back, 5 bases at V and 6 bases at J, with 10 bases in the middle. Germline V gene sequence: CDR1 SEHNR, CDR2 FQNEAQ (reference sequence). This CDR3 is 13 amino acids long.

A single count supports this clonotype. The chain's CDR3 is CASSLDRGKPQHF. The DNA for the CDR3 is TGTGCCAGCAGCTTAGACAGGGGCAAGCCCCAGCATTTT. The V and J genes are TRBV7-9 and TRBJ1-5; TRBD1 matches 7 bases. From germline, CDR1 is SEHNR and CDR2 FQNEAQ (reference sequence). The CDR3 runs to 13 residues. V was clipped by 1 base and J by 8 bases; unmatched bases: 2.

The chain employs TRBV25-1 and TRBJ1-1; possible D gene TRBD1, 5 bases. The V gene's germline CDR1 is MGHDK and CDR2 SYGVNS. This CDR3 spans 15 amino acids. Deletions cut 0 bases from V and 1 base from J, with 9 bases between. CDR3 loop: CASSEYRGENTEAFF. The CDR3 nucleotides are TGTGCCAGCAGTGAATATAGAGGGGAGAACACTGAAGCTTTCTTT. Full variable domain (missing parts from reference TRBV25-1 and TRBJ1-1): EADIYQTPRYLVIGTGKKITLECSQTMGHDKMYWYQQDPGMELHLIHYSYGVNSTEKGDLSSESTVSRIRTEHFPLTLESARPSHTSQYLCASSEYRGENTEAFFGQGTRLTVV.

This clonotype was counted only a few times. The junction differs from germline at one of its ends, possibly a read error. This chain uses TRBV24-1 with TRBJ1-5; TRBD1 agrees at 12 bases. The germline V gene encodes CDR1 KGHDR and CDR2 SFDVKD. CDR3 length: 15 residues. CDR3 sequence reads: CASSYSGTGGSAQHF. CDR3 in DNA: TGTGCCAGCAGTTACTCGGGGACAGGGGGCTCGGCCCAGCATTTT.

The J gene is TRBJ2-2, the V gene TRBV19; 7 nucleotides line up with TRBD2. Trimming at V came to 7 bases and at J to 6 bases, leaving 8 bases not matched to a gene. This CDR3 has 14 amino acids. Germline values: CDR1 LNHDA, CDR2 SQIVND (reference sequence). The CDR3 bases are TGTGCCAGTATGTGGGAGGGAACCGCCGGGGAGCTGTTTTTT. This sequence encodes CASMWEGTAGELFF.

This clonotype has ten or more counts. This CDR3 reads CASSLVTGALNTEAFF. The CDR3 DNA reads as TGTGCCAGCAGCTTAGTTACAGGAGCCCTGAACACTGAAGCTTTCTTT. This sequence joins TRBV7-9 and TRBJ1-1; tentatively, D is TRBD1 (5 bases). The V and J ends lost 1 base and 0 bases respectively, with 12 bases between them. CDR3 length: 16 residues. Germline lookup yields CDR1 SEHNR and CDR2 FQNEAQ (reference sequence). Based on the CDR3 plus reference TRBV7-9 and TRBJ1-1, the full variable domain is DTGVSQNPRHKITKRGQNVTFRCDPISEHNRLYWYRQTLGQGPEFLTYFQNEAQLEKSRLLSDRFSAERPKGSFSTLEIQRTEQGDSAMYLCASSLVTGALNTEAFFGQGTRLTVV.

This clonotype was observed at least ten times. The CDR3 sequence is CATSRAVTGELFF. In DNA, the CDR3 is TGTGCCACCAGCAGAGCAGTCACCGGGGAGCTGTTTTTT. The chain carries TRBV15 and TRBJ2-2; the D is unclear. Germline V gene data show CDR1 as LNHNV and CDR2 as YYDKDF (reference sequence). This CDR3 is built from 13 residues. Deletions cut 1 base from V and 4 bases from J, with 4 bases between.

Comment on this clonotype: The junction and the germline gene differ at one end; a read error may be behind it. J is TRBJ1-5 and V is TRBV6-1, with unresolved D. The CDR3 is made up of 14 amino acids. Germline V gene data show CDR1 as MNHNS and CDR2 as SASEGT. This CDR3 reads CASGELAEVEPQHF. CDR3 nucleotides: TGTGCCAGCGGTGAACTGGCGGAGGTGGAACCCCAGCATTTT.

V gene TRBV6-6 combines with J gene TRBJ1-6, with TRBD1 matching over 7 bases. The V gene's germline CDR1 is MNHNY and CDR2 SVGAGI (reference sequence). CDR3 length: 15 amino acids. J was trimmed by 4 bases and V by 8 bases; bases with no gene match: 8. The DNA for the CDR3 is TGTGCCAGCGAGACAGGGATAAGATATAATTCACCCCTCCACTTT. Encoded protein: CASETGIRYNSPLHF.

In its sample, this clonotype was seen many times. The chain uses TRBV11-2 and TRBJ2-7; TRBD2 matches at 13 bases. V trimming: 5 bases; J trimming: 2 bases; junction bases outside the gene matches: 6. This CDR3 is 16 amino acids long. Germline V lookup: CDR1 SGHAT, CDR2 FQNNGV. CDR3 amino acids: CASSIRLAGGPYEQYF. In nucleotides, the CDR3 is TGTGCCAGCAGCATAAGACTAGCGGGGGGTCCCTACGAGCAGTACTTC.

Notes on this clonotype: Compared with germline, one end of the junction differs, possibly owing to a read error. The chain carries TRBV10-2 and TRBJ2-6; D unresolved. Looked up from germline, CDR1 is WSHSY and CDR2 is SAAADI. The CDR3 extends over 15 amino acids. The CDR3 coding sequence is TGCGCCAGCAGGCCCGACACCGGTGGGGACAACGTCCTGACTTTC. Protein sequence: CASRPDTGGDNVLTF.